A single sample is the source of the 20 T cell receptor beta chains below, sequenced in a study of PD-L1 blockade in urothelial cancer. This table comes from immunoSEQ multiplex PCR, and its TCRdb copy is limited to in-frame clones, with some not included. The table records approximately 50,000 clones, about 85% of them present only once. Sample: PBMCs, taken around atezolizumab (anti-PD-L1) treatment. Source of these receptors: a man aged 55-75 years with urothelial cancer.

The CDR3 nucleotides are TGCGCCAGCAGCCGGATTACGGGACAGGGTAGTACCTACGAGCAGTACTTC. This gives the protein CASSRITGQGSTYEQYF. The chain is built from TRBV4-1 and TRBJ2-7, with 9 bases aligning to TRBD1. V shed 4 bases, J shed 2 bases, and the junction held 12 bases outside the gene matches. The CDR3 has 17 residues. Per the germline V gene, CDR1 is MGHRA and CDR2 is YSYEKL.

V and J are TRBV7-2 and TRBJ1-4, with 7 bases fitting TRBD1. V dropped 1 base and J dropped 8; count of bases not matched to a gene: 7. There are 15 residues in the CDR3. Germline V gives CDR1 SGHTA, CDR2 FQGNSA. Written as DNA, the CDR3 is TGTGCCAGCAGCTTAGATGGGGGACAGCTCGAAAAACTGTTTTTT. As protein: CASSLDGGQLEKLFF.

V and J are TRBV6-1 and TRBJ1-1, with D maybe TRBD1 (5 bases). CDR1 is MNHNS and CDR2 is SASEGT in the germline V gene. CDR3 length: 13 residues. The ends were cut back, 4 bases at V and 3 bases at J, with 9 bases in the middle. The DNA of the CDR3 is TGTGCCAGCAGTGTGGGGGGGTACACTGAAGCTTTCTTT. It translates to CASSVGGYTEAFF.

This clone came up a few times. The chain employs TRBV13 and TRBJ2-3, with D possibly matching TRBD2 (7 bases). Per germline, CDR1 PRHDT and CDR2 FYEKMQ (reference sequence). This CDR3 is 15 amino acids long. V was clipped by 4 bases and J by 2 bases, with 13 bases between them. The CDR3 sequence is CASSSRGGLTDTQYF. DNA for the CDR3: TGTGCCAGCAGCTCTCGCGGGGGCCTCACAGATACGCAGTATTTT.

The J gene is TRBJ2-5, the V gene TRBV5-4, with 8 positions matching TRBD2. This CDR3 is built from 15 residues. V was pared by 1 base and J by 5 bases, with 7 bases of the junction left unmatched. CDR1 and CDR2 from the germline V gene are SGHNT and YYREEE (reference sequence). The CDR3 nucleotides read TGTGCCAGCAGCTTGTCCGGCGGGGGGTGGGAGACCCAGTACTTC. The encoded protein is CASSLSGGGWETQYF. Full variable domain (missing parts from reference TRBV5-4 and TRBJ2-5): ETGVTQSPTHLIKTRGQQVTLRCSSQSGHNTVSWYQQALGQGPQFIFQYYREEENGRGNFPPRFSGLQFPNYSSELNVNALELDDSALYLCASSLSGGGWETQYFGPGTRLLVL.

The chain recombines TRBV21-1 with TRBJ1-3; the table's D gene call, TRBD1, was not cross checked with the DNA. TRBV21-1 is a known pseudogene. The CDR3 contains 17 residues. CDR3 nucleotides: TGTGCCAGCAGCAAAGATGGCAGGGGGCACTCTGGAAACACCATATATTTT. Its protein is CASSKDGRGHSGNTIYF.

The chain employs TRBV18 and TRBJ2-1, with D possibly matching TRBD1 (5 bases). Trimming left V 3 bases short and J 3 bases short, with 9 bases between. This CDR3 comprises 14 residues. Germline loops: CDR1 KGHSH, CDR2 LQKENI. As DNA, the CDR3 is TGTGCCAGCTCACCGGGGCCCGACTACAATGAGCAGTTCTTC. Protein sequence: CASSPGPDYNEQFF.

The table lists this clone with a count of one. The chain combines TRBV6-5 with TRBJ2-5, with 9 bases lining up with TRBD1. This CDR3 is 16 amino acids long. CDR1 MNHEY and CDR2 SVGAGI come from the germline V gene. Trimming removed 2 bases from V and 2 bases from J; junction bases left unmatched: 6. CDR3 sequence reads: CASSYGQTGGQETQYF. Here the CDR3 DNA reads TGTGCCAGCAGTTACGGGCAGACAGGGGGTCAAGAGACCCAGTACTTC.

The CDR3 sequence is CASSFGGNTEAFF. The CDR3, as DNA: TGTGCCAGCAGCTTCGGGGGGAACACTGAAGCTTTCTTT. The chain recombines TRBV5-6 with TRBJ1-1; D perhaps matches TRBD1 (5 bases). The CDR3 contains 13 residues. Germline V lookup: CDR1 SGHDT, CDR2 YYEEEE. Trimming removed 2 bases from V and 1 base from J, with 6 bases in between.

This chain joins TRBV28 and TRBJ2-7; possibly TRBD2 for D (5 bases). Germline values: CDR1 MDHEN, CDR2 SYDVKM. The CDR3 contains 12 residues. V shed 8 bases and J shed 7 bases, with 15 bases lying between them. This CDR3 is CASLAGAREQYF. The CDR3 nucleotides are TGTGCCAGCCTGGCGGGCGCCAGGGAGCAGTACTTC.

The sample holds one count of this clone. This chain connects TRBV5-4 to TRBJ1-2; TRBD1 agrees at 8 bases. From germline, CDR1 is SGHNT and CDR2 YYREEE (reference sequence). The CDR3 has 14 residues. Germline trimming cut 4 bases from V and 2 bases from J; bases unmatched to any gene: 4. CDR3 protein: CASSPDRVNYGYTF. The DNA for the CDR3 is TGTGCCAGCAGCCCGGACAGGGTGAACTATGGCTACACCTTC.

This chain links TRBV29-1 with TRBJ2-7; possible D gene TRBD1, 5 bases. In germline, CDR1 is SQVTM, CDR2 ANQGSEA. The V end was cut by 6 bases, the J end by 7 bases, with 13 bases between. The CDR3 loop spans 11 amino acids. CDR3 loop: CSVARAGEQYF. In DNA form, the CDR3 reads TGCAGCGTGGCCAGGGCTGGTGAGCAGTACTTC.

The rearrangement links TRBV18 to TRBJ2-1; TRBD1 agrees at 7 bases. The trim removed 0 bases at V and 8 bases at J, leaving 7 bases unmatched. This CDR3 is built from 15 residues. The germline V gene has CDR1 KGHSH and CDR2 LQKENI. The CDR3 DNA reads TGTGCCAGCTCACCACCGAGGGGGCTGGTCTATGAGCAGTTCTTC. Translation: CASSPPRGLVYEQFF.

V usage is TRBV7-2 and J usage is TRBJ2-1; TRBD2 matches at 8 bases. V gave up 2 bases and J gave up 4 bases; unmatched junction bases: 10. The CDR3 runs 17 residues. Looked up from germline, CDR1 is SGHTA and CDR2 is FQGNSA. CDR3 amino acids: CASSLRGSGGLYNEQFF. CDR3 sequence (DNA): TGTGCCAGCAGCTTAAGGGGCAGCGGGGGTCTATACAATGAGCAGTTCTTC.

The genes are TRBV11-3 and TRBJ2-7, with 8 nucleotides matching TRBD2. The germline V gene encodes CDR1 SGHNT and CDR2 YENEEA. J was trimmed by 2 bases and V by 5 bases; bases with no gene match: 2. The CDR3 has 13 residues. CDR3 residues: CASSRGGAYEQYF. CDR3 nucleotide sequence: TGTGCCAGCAGCCGGGGGGGGGCCTACGAGCAGTACTTC.

This chain joins TRBV2 and TRBJ2-7; 11 bases match TRBD1. V shed 2 bases and J 5 bases; nucleotides not matched to a gene: 2. CDR1 is SNHLY and CDR2 is FYNNEI in the germline V gene. There are 14 residues in the CDR3. The CDR3 is CASSERTGGHEQYF. CDR3 DNA sequence: TGTGCCAGCAGTGAAAGGACAGGGGGCCACGAGCAGTACTTC.

The chain couples TRBV19 to TRBJ1-3; D uncertain. Trimming pared 3 bases from V and 0 bases from J, leaving 12 bases between. Germline lookup yields CDR1 LNHDA and CDR2 SQIVND (reference sequence). The CDR3 is made up of 16 amino acids. For the CDR3, the DNA is TGTGCCAGTAGTATGGAGGCCAGGCGCTCTGGAAACACCATATATTTT. This translates into CASSMEARRSGNTIYF.

This clone was counted once. The genes are TRBV18 and TRBJ2-5; 7 bases match TRBD2. Germline CDR1 reads KGHSH; CDR2 reads LQKENI. The junction had 5 bases not matched to a gene; V was cut back by 4 bases and J by 3 bases. The CDR3 consists of 14 residues. The CDR3, as DNA: TGTGCCAGCTCACTGGGACTAAATAAAGAGACCCAGTACTTC. Translation gives CASSLGLNKETQYF.

This clone was found a few times. The rearrangement uses TRBV27 and TRBJ1-2, with unresolved D. Germline V gene sequence: CDR1 MNHEY, CDR2 SMNVEV (reference sequence). This CDR3 contains 13 residues. Trimming removed 3 bases at V and 2 bases at J, with 7 bases between. The CDR3 bases are TGTGCCAGCAGTTTGGCGGGGAACTATGGCTACACCTTC. It codes for CASSLAGNYGYTF.

The V and J genes are TRBV11-3 and TRBJ1-1; perhaps TRBD1 as D (5 bases). The V and J ends lost 5 bases and 5 bases respectively, with 9 bases between them. Germline lookup yields CDR1 SGHNT and CDR2 YENEEA. CDR3 length: 12 residues. The CDR3 region has the DNA TGTGCCAGCAGCCAGCGGGGGACTGAAGCTTTCTTT. Its translation is CASSQRGTEAFF.